This is a list of T cell receptor beta chains from one sample in a study of shared clonotypes between healthy human individuals. TCRdb's table, derived via immunoSEQ multiplex PCR, lists solely in-frame clones and lacks some. The sample holds just over 2,000,000 clones, 85% to 95% seen once. Sequencing was carried out using naive CD4+ T cells sorted from blood. These receptors were collected from a man between 18 and 29 years old in good health. The CDR3 runs from the conserved cysteine through the conserved F or W. The D gene is left open where the match is weak. The listing skips clone size in some rows; elsewhere it reads once, few, many or a size class.

d_call j_call clone_size v_call cdr3_aa cdr3_nt
TRBD2 TRBJ2-5 NA TRBV6-1 CASSEWGGVETQYF TGTGCCAGCAGTGAATGGGGGGGAGTTGAGACCCAGTACTTC
NA TRBJ1-6 NA TRBV6-5 CASSIGPVSPLHF TGTGCCAGCAGTATCGGGCCCGTTTCTCCCCTCCACTTT
NA TRBJ2-1 NA TRBV5-1 CASSLLSGSSYNEQFF TGCGCCAGCAGCTTGTTATCGGGGAGCTCCTACAATGAGCAGTTCTTC
TRBD1 TRBJ2-7 NA TRBV5-1 CASSETGTGGHEQYF TGCGCCAGCAGCGAAACCGGGACAGGGGGCCACGAGCAGTACTTC
NA TRBJ2-7 NA TRBV30 CAWNQGSYEQYF TGTGCCTGGAATCAGGGATCCTACGAGCAGTACTTC
NA TRBJ1-1 NA TRBV27 CASSLVRGEGEAFF TGTGCCAGCAGTTTAGTCCGTGGGGAAGGAGAAGCTTTCTTT
NA TRBJ1-1 NA TRBV5-5 CASSLVVGLSTEAFF TGTGCCAGCAGCTTGGTTGTAGGGCTGAGCACTGAAGCTTTCTTT
NA TRBJ1-2 few TRBV18 CASSPPQILLGYTF TGTGCCAGCTCACCACCACAAATCCTACTCGGCTACACCTTC
TRBD1 TRBJ2-7 NA TRBV6-6 CASSYTTGGQGEQYF TGTGCCAGCAGTTACACTACAGGGGGCCAAGGGGAGCAGTACTTC
NA TRBJ1-3 once TRBV9 CASSVGTASGNTIYF TGTGCCAGCAGCGTAGGGACAGCCTCTGGAAACACCATATATTTT
TRBD1 TRBJ1-5 NA TRBV6-5 CASTQDRDQPQHF TGTGCCAGCACCCAAGACAGGGATCAGCCCCAGCATTTT
NA TRBJ1-6 NA TRBV9 CASSQGFDSPLHF TGTGCCAGCAGCCAGGGATTCGATTCACCCCTCCACTTT
NA TRBJ2-2 NA TRBV7-3 CASSRTGELFF TGTGCCAGCAGCCGTACCGGGGAGCTGTTTTTT
NA TRBJ2-7 NA TRBV25-1 CASSLLHGHYLF TGTGCCAGCAGTTTATTGCACGGACACTACTTATTC
TRBD2 TRBJ2-7 once TRBV7-9 CASSSRLAGVGSYEQYF TGTGCCAGCAGCTCCCGACTAGCGGGAGTAGGGTCCTACGAGCAGTACTTC
NA TRBJ2-7 NA TRBV9 CASSVGDSLSYEQYF TGTGCCAGCAGCGTAGGGGACTCTCTCTCCTACGAGCAGTACTTC
TRBD2 TRBJ2-1 NA TRBV5-4 CASSFTSGSYNEQFF TGTGCCAGCAGCTTCACTAGCGGTTCCTACAATGAGCAGTTCTTC
NA TRBJ1-5 NA TRBV21-1 CASSKVPRRCSNQPQHF TGTGCCAGCAGCAAAGTGCCCCGACGGTGTAGCAATCAGCCCCAGCATTTT
NA TRBJ1-2 NA TRBV9 CASSKTGGLNYGYTF TGTGCCAGCAGCAAAACGGGGGGTTTGAACTATGGCTACACCTTC
NA TRBJ2-4 NA TRBV7-2 CASSLGGLSGNIQYF TGTGCCAGCAGCTTAGGGGGCCTCTCGGGGAACATTCAGTACTTC
NA TRBJ1-1 NA TRBV5-1 CASSPGVNTEAFF TGCGCCAGCAGCCCTGGTGTGAACACTGAAGCTTTCTTT
NA TRBJ1-1 NA TRBV2 CASSYGGGLNTEAFF TGTGCCAGCAGTTACGGAGGGGGGCTGAACACTGAAGCTTTCTTT
TRBD1 TRBJ1-2 once TRBV4-3 CASSQETGGYNYGYTF TGCGCCAGCAGCCAAGAAACAGGGGGCTATAACTATGGCTACACCTTC
NA TRBJ2-5 NA TRBV6-6 CASSPGRYQETQYF TGTGCCAGCAGTCCAGGACGGTACCAAGAGACCCAGTACTTC
NA TRBJ2-3 once TRBV7-2 CASSWRSPLTDTQYF TGTGCCAGCAGCTGGCGTAGCCCCCTCACGGATACGCAGTATTTT
NA TRBJ1-2 NA TRBV18 CASSPRLSPLEGYTF TGTGCCAGCTCACCACGCCTTAGCCCCTTGGAGGGCTACACCTTC
NA TRBJ1-1 once TRBV10-3 CAISGFAGWNTEAFF TGTGCCATCAGTGGTTTCGCAGGGTGGAACACTGAAGCTTTCTTT
NA TRBJ2-1 once TRBV6-5 CASSYSALYNEQFF TGTGCCAGCAGTTACTCCGCACTTTACAATGAGCAGTTCTTC
TRBD1 TRBJ1-1 NA TRBV4-1 CASSHPGQGLTEAFF TGCGCCAGCAGCCACCCTGGACAGGGACTCACTGAAGCTTTCTTT
NA TRBJ1-1 NA TRBV18 CASSDSGALNTEAFF TGTGCCAGCTCAGACTCCGGGGCGTTGAACACTGAAGCTTTCTTT
NA TRBJ1-1 once TRBV5-1 CASSLDRTNTEAFF TGCGCCAGCAGCTTGGACAGGACGAACACTGAAGCTTTCTTT
TRBD2 TRBJ2-7 NA TRBV19 CASSKSSGRLTYEQYF TGTGCCAGTAGTAAGTCTAGCGGGAGGCTAACCTACGAGCAGTACTTC
NA TRBJ1-5 once TRBV6-5 CASSAYSNQPQHF TGTGCCAGCAGTGCGTATAGCAATCAGCCCCAGCATTTT
NA TRBJ2-7 NA TRBV7-9 CASSLYTDEQYF TGTGCCAGCAGCTTATATACCGACGAGCAGTACTTC
NA TRBJ2-4 NA TRBV4-1 CASSQVGNIQYF TGCGCCAGCAGCCAAGTCGGGAACATTCAGTACTTC
NA TRBJ2-7 once TRBV18 CASSPGQVNYEQYF TGTGCCAGCTCACCGGGCCAGGTTAACTACGAGCAGTACTTC
NA TRBJ1-5 once TRBV2 CASRPDRPNQPQHF TGTGCCAGCCGGCCGGACCGCCCCAATCAGCCCCAGCATTTT
TRBD2 TRBJ2-2 NA TRBV5-1 CASSWSRLAANTGELFF TGCGCCAGCAGCTGGTCTAGACTAGCGGCGAACACCGGGGAGCTGTTTTTT
NA TRBJ1-2 NA TRBV4-3 CASSQDKLGHYGYTF TGCGCCAGCAGCCAAGACAAACTGGGGCACTATGGCTACACCTTC
NA TRBJ1-1 NA TRBV29-1 CSVKEGAREAFF TGCAGCGTGAAGGAGGGAGCACGGGAAGCTTTCTTT
TRBD1 TRBJ2-7 NA TRBV18 CASSPGTGETYEQYF TGTGCCAGCTCCCCCGGGACAGGGGAAACGTACGAGCAGTACTTC
TRBD1 TRBJ2-3 NA TRBV6-6 CASSYGGTGADTQYF TGTGCCAGCAGTTACGGGGGGACAGGGGCTGATACGCAGTATTTT